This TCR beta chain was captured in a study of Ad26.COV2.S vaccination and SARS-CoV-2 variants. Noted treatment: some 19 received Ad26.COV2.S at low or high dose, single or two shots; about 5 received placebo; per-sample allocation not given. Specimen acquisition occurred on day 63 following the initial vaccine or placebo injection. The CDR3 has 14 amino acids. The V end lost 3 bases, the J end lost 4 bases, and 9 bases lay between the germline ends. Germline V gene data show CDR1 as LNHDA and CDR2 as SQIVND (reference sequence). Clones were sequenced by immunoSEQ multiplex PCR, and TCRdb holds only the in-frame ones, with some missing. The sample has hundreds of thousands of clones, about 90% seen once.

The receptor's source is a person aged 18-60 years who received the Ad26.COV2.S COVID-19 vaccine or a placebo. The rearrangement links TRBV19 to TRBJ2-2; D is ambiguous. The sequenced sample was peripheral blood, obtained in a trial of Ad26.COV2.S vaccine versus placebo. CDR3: CASSMKLITGELFF. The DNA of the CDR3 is TGTGCCAGTAGTATGAAACTGATCACCGGGGAGCTGTTTTTT.